This T cell receptor (beta chain) was sequenced during a study of blood T cell repertoires in COVID-19. Study at large: Spain, Italy and the United States supplied samples that represented acute and convalescent COVID-19.

One Seattle source followed patients from active infection through their disease course. TCRdb keeps only in-frame clones here, not all; method: immunoSEQ multiplex PCR. The sample contains some 200,000 clones, 75% to 85% of which appear only once. This clone came up once. This receptor was obtained from a woman in her twenties or thirties with COVID-19, enrolled during active disease. The sample consisted of peripheral blood.

As DNA, the CDR3 is TGCAGCGTTGTACTGGGCGGGAGCTCCTACAATGAGCAGTTCTTC. Amino acid sequence: CSVVLGGSSYNEQFF. V gene TRBV29-1 combines with J gene TRBJ2-1, with 7 bases aligning to TRBD2. This CDR3 region has 15 residues. Germline-derived CDR1 and CDR2 are SQVTM and ANQGSEA. Trimming took 4 bases from V and 0 from J; bases not matched to a gene: 6.